A single TCR beta chain is shown here with its context. Donors gave about 9.3 milliliters of peripheral blood apiece. Sample-barcoded 5' priming and a J-beta primer mix drove a second PCR of roughly 7 to 11 cycles. Using its own MiXCR run on the 5' RACE reads, TCRdb lists one record per CDR3 protein. The profile shows 850,000 to 1,000,000 distinct CDR3 sequences, roughly 51% of them singletons. These data originate in a study of blood T cells in healthy people across ages. Trimming removed 5 bases at V and 0 bases at J, with 9 bases between. Germline V gene lookup returns CDR1 SGHAT and CDR2 FQNNGV. CDR3 length: 14 amino acids.

The receptor comes from a woman aged 55-70 years in good health. The specimen sequenced was blood. The chain couples TRBV11-2 to TRBJ2-3; a possible D gene is TRBD2 (6 bases). The DNA for the CDR3 is TGTGCCAGCAGCAAGGACTATAGCACAGATACGCAGTATTTT. Encoded protein: CASSKDYSTDTQYF.